This T cell receptor beta chain was obtained from a study of beta chain features in type 1 diabetes. General study results and limits: Patients with type 1 diabetes carried fewer insertions and had more deletions at their VDJ junctions. A greater similarity of naive, central memory and Treg TCRB repertoires was seen among patients than among healthy donors.

The investigators reverse transcribed all of the isolated RNA, so they sequenced expressed TCRB transcripts. Clones were sequenced by immunoSEQ multiplex PCR, and TCRdb holds only the in-frame ones, with some missing. The table has about 220,000 clones, roughly a tenth seen once; the top ten hold less than 1.5%. This clone occurred a few times. No antigen is known for it. CDR1 is SGHNT and CDR2 is YYREEE in the germline V gene (reference sequence). The CDR3 spans 16 residues. Unmatched junction bases numbered 5, after V lost 1 base and J lost 4 bases. This rearrangement joins TRBV5-4 to TRBJ2-1; 10 nucleotides agree with TRBD2. The sequencing input was central memory CD4+ T cells from blood. This TCR was sampled from a young man in good health. CDR3 sequence: CASSLRASGGYNEQFF. DNA of the CDR3: TGTGCCAGCAGCTTGAGGGCTAGCGGGGGTTACAATGAGCAGTTCTTC.